The next 9 T cell receptor beta chains were all read from a single sample in a study of regulatory T cells in long-lasting Graves disease. The authors built TCR beta libraries using iRepertoire HTBI primers and Arm-PCR of CDR3 regions. One entry per CDR3 protein results from TCRdb running MiXCR on the multiplex PCR reads. The profile shows approximately 470,000 distinct CDR3 sequences, about 16% of them singletons. Time point noted: newly diagnosed GD, antithyroid drugs for less than 3 months. Construction of the TCR library relied on RNA isolated from PBMCs. The sample was also reused in another study, on T cells in Graves' hyperthyroidism and ophthalmopathy.

Material: peripheral blood mononuclear cells (PBMCs), obtained at new diagnosis, from a patient treated with antithyroid drugs. These receptors were obtained from a man in his forties with Graves disease.

This clonotype was observed a few times. This sequence joins TRBV29-1 and TRBJ2-7, with TRBD2 identical over 7 bases. CDR1 is SQVTM, CDR2 ANQGSEA, per germline. The CDR3 runs to 12 residues. The CDR3 DNA follows: TGCGGAGGGCGGGGGAGCTCCTACGAGCAGTACTTC. It translates to CGGRGSSYEQYF.

This clonotype was counted only a few times. The J gene is TRBJ2-2, the V gene TRBV29-1, with D tentatively TRBD1 (8 bases). The V end lost 7 bases, the J end lost 5 bases, and 14 bases lay between the germline ends. Germline lookup yields CDR1 SQVTM and CDR2 ANQGSEA. CDR3 length: 13 residues. This CDR3 reads CSGTGRGTGELFF. The CDR3 nucleotides read TGCAGCGGGACAGGGCGGGGGACCGGGGAGCTGTTTTTT.

Of note for this clonotype: A far larger clone differs by one base, so this is likely a read error. The V and J genes are TRBV20-1 and TRBJ2-7, with 7 nucleotides matching TRBD2. The CDR3 contains 15 residues. V trimming: 3 bases; J trimming: 7 bases; junction bases outside the gene matches: 15. Germline assignment: CDR1 DFQATT and CDR2 SNEGSKA (reference sequence). The CDR3 sequence: CSASPGLAVLGEQYF. Here the CDR3 DNA reads TGCAGTGCTAGTCCGGGCCTAGCGGTCTTAGGTGAGCAGTACTTC.

V usage is TRBV5-1 and J usage is TRBJ2-1, with 8 bases that match TRBD2. In germline, CDR1 is SGHRS, CDR2 YFSETQ. Losses at the gene ends were 2 bases for V and 4 bases for J; bases not matched to a gene: 14. This CDR3 is built from 18 residues. The DNA for the CDR3 is TGCGCCAGCAGCTTTAAAGGACTAGCACCCACTTATTACAATGAGCAGTTCTTC. Amino acids: CASSFKGLAPTYYNEQFF.

This clonotype has a count of ten or more. This chain links TRBV15 with TRBJ1-1, with D unclear. The germline CDR1 and CDR2 sequences are LNHNV and YYDKDF (reference sequence). V was trimmed by 0 bases and J by 6 bases, leaving 14 bases between them. This CDR3 spans 15 amino acids. CDR3 in DNA: TGTGCCACCAGCAGAGATTCGGAGGGTTCCGCTGAAGCTTTCTTT. This sequence encodes CATSRDSEGSAEAFF.

The chain joins TRBV9 to TRBJ2-1; D is undetermined. V was shortened by 2 bases and J by 8 bases, with 8 bases between the two germline ends. The CDR3 covers 12 residues. Germline V gene sequence: CDR1 SGDLS, CDR2 YYNGEE. Written as DNA, the CDR3 is TGTGCCAGCAGCGTTGGTGGGGATGAGCAGTTCTTC. It codes for CASSVGGDEQFF.

On this clonotype itself: One junction end does not reproduce the germline sequence, and a read error may be involved. The chain couples TRBV4-1 to TRBJ1-2; D unclear. From germline, CDR1 is MGHRA and CDR2 YSYEKL. The CDR3 is 16 amino acids. This CDR3 is CASSQDTRITNYGYSF. DNA for the CDR3: TGCGCCAGCAGCCAAGATACGAGAATCACTAACTATGGCTACTCCTTC.

Note on this clonotype: At one of its ends the junction is not consistent with the germline gene, which may arise from a read error. The chain couples TRBV10-3 to TRBJ2-1; the match to TRBD2 covers 9 bases. The germline CDR1 and CDR2 sequences are ENHRY and SYGVKD. The CDR3 runs 18 residues. CDR3 in amino acids: CASSFGFGGRAYYNEQFF. The DNA of the CDR3 is TGTGCCAGCAGTTTTGGGTTCGGCGGGAGGGCCTACTACAATGAGCAGTTCTTC.

This clonotype appeared a few times. This rearrangement joins TRBV27 to TRBJ2-7, with TRBD1 matching 7 bases. The CDR3 covers 15 residues. Germline V gene lookup returns CDR1 MNHEY and CDR2 SMNVEV (reference sequence). With 7 bases clipped from V and 6 bases from J, the junction kept 15 bases outside the gene matches. The CDR3 nucleotides are TGTGCCAGCACCTTTGGTAACAGGGGCATTCGCGAGCAGTACTTC. Protein: CASTFGNRGIREQYF.